The present T cell receptor beta chain was sequenced within a study of cytotoxic CD8 clonotypes in ibrutinib-treated CLL. Across the study: The patient breakdown showed under 12 relapsed/refractory and approximately 15 treatment-naive cases, with approximately 18 IGHV unmutated. Samples had a mean of around 260,000 productive templates and some 94,000 productive rearrangements.

This table comes from immunoSEQ multiplex PCR, and its TCRdb copy is limited to in-frame clones, with some not included. Of tens of thousands of clones listed, roughly 50% are singletons. Comment on this clone: Its antigen is still unknown.

Germline values: CDR1 GTSNPN, CDR2 SVGIG (reference sequence). The CDR3 spans 14 residues. The ends were cut back, 3 bases at V and 15 bases at J, with 24 bases in the middle. Regarding the study as a whole: Baseline levels were approached again at progression, after clonality had risen at ibrutinib response. Higher circulating CD8+ T-cell counts strongly accompanied higher baseline clonality, above age-matched healthy donors.

The V call is TRBV30, the J call TRBJ2-1; D gene ambiguous. This TCR came from a human donor with chronic lymphocytic leukemia. The sequencing here drew on PBMCs, taken at disease progression, from a patient treated with ibrutinib. The CDR3 coding sequence is TGTGCCTGGAGAACGGCTGGAACCTCTGGTCGTCCGTTCTTC. Protein: CAWRTAGTSGRPFF.